The 20 T cell receptor beta chains given below trace back to one sample, sequenced in a study of T cell responses to AZD1222 COVID-19 vaccine. Clones were read by immunoSEQ multiplex PCR, and TCRdb kept only the in-frame ones, dropping some. The sample has 200,000 or so clones, approximately 93% seen once. The sample consisted of peripheral blood, taken 28 days after the second AZD1222 dose. The receptors were gathered from an adult who received the AZD1222 COVID-19 vaccine.

V and J are TRBV27 and TRBJ1-5; 8 positions agree with TRBD1. Germline V gene sequence: CDR1 MNHEY, CDR2 SMNVEV (reference sequence). J lost 4 bases, V lost 5 bases, and 7 bases had no gene match. CDR3 length: 15 residues. The CDR3 sequence is CASSRGQGPNQPQHF. The CDR3 nucleotides are TGTGCCAGCAGTCGCGGACAGGGCCCTAATCAGCCCCAGCATTTT.

The chain links TRBV19 to TRBJ2-7; 9 bases line up with TRBD1. Losses at the gene ends were 10 bases for V and 3 bases for J; bases not matched to a gene: 13. The CDR3 totals 15 residues. The V gene's germline CDR1 is LNHDA and CDR2 SQIVND (reference sequence). CDR3 residues: CATTDPQGAGYEQYF. The CDR3 region has the DNA TGTGCCACCACGGATCCACAGGGGGCCGGCTACGAGCAGTACTTC.

The chain joins TRBV7-7 to TRBJ2-2; TRBD2 matches at 13 bases. Germline loops: CDR1 SSHAT, CDR2 FNYEAQ (reference sequence). V shed 4 bases and J 3 bases; nucleotides not matched to a gene: 8. This CDR3 comprises 18 residues. The DNA of the CDR3 is TGTGCCAGCAGCTCGACCGGGACTAGCGGGGAGGACACCGGGGAGCTGTTTTTT. This codes for CASSSTGTSGEDTGELFF. The entire variable domain, with the rest obtained from reference TRBV7-7 and TRBJ2-2, is as follows: GAGVSQSPRYKVTKRGQDVTLRCDPISSHATLYWYQQALGQGPEFLTYFNYEAQPDKSGLPSDRFSAERPEGSISTLTIQRTEQRDSAMYRCASSSTGTSGEDTGELFFGEGSRLTVL.

The chain links TRBV9 to TRBJ1-2; D may be TRBD1 (6 bases). This CDR3 spans 16 amino acids. Germline V gene lookup returns CDR1 SGDLS and CDR2 YYNGEE. The V end was cut by 2 bases, the J end by 5 bases, with 19 bases between. CDR3 in amino acids: CASSVSGTPVDYGYTF. The CDR3 DNA reads as TGTGCCAGCAGCGTGAGCGGGACACCCGTGGATTATGGCTACACCTTC.

V and J are TRBV6-4 and TRBJ1-5; 7 bases are a match to TRBD1. In germline, CDR1 is MRHNA, CDR2 SNTAGT. Trimming cost V 8 bases and J 4 bases; bases outside gene matches: 14. This CDR3 region has 16 residues. In DNA form, the CDR3 reads TGTGCCAGCCCCGCCAGGAGGGGGCCGTCGAATCAGCCCCAGCATTTT. It encodes CASPARRGPSNQPQHF.

The chain uses TRBV12-3 or TRBV12-4 and TRBJ1-3, with 7 bases that match TRBD1. The CDR3 contains 12 residues. DNA for the CDR3: TGTGCGAGCGACAGGGCTGGAAACACCATATATTTT. Translated: CASDRAGNTIYF.

The chain recombines TRBV12-3 or TRBV12-4 with TRBJ1-1; D ambiguous. Trimming removed 7 bases at V and 1 base at J, with 7 bases between. This CDR3 is built from 12 residues. The CDR3 here is CASIGANTEAFF. As DNA, the CDR3 is TGTGCCAGCATAGGCGCGAACACTGAAGCTTTCTTT.

The count of this clone is one. This chain joins TRBV19 and TRBJ1-1, with D maybe TRBD1 (5 bases). Germline CDR1 LNHDA, CDR2 SQIVND (reference sequence). The V gene lost 8 bases and the J gene lost 0 bases, with 10 bases spanning the gap. This CDR3 spans 13 amino acids. CDR3: CASSDSLNTEAFF. The CDR3 nucleotides are TGTGCCAGTTCTGACAGTTTGAACACTGAAGCTTTCTTT.

The chain is built from TRBV28 and TRBJ1-5; weak D call: TRBD1 (6 bases). The germline gives CDR1 MDHEN, CDR2 SYDVKM. The CDR3 has 16 residues. Trimming left V 4 bases short and J 1 base short, with 14 bases between. As DNA, the CDR3 is TGTGCCAGCAGTTCCCCGGGGGCTCCGAGCAATCAGCCCCAGCATTTT. Its translation: CASSSPGAPSNQPQHF.

J is TRBJ2-2 and V is TRBV29-1; D not resolved. The CDR3 totals 13 residues. With 4 bases removed from V and 0 bases from J, the gap between germline ends came to 6 bases. Looked up from germline, CDR1 is SQVTM and CDR2 is ANQGSEA. CDR3 amino acids: CSVVSTNTGELFF. As DNA, the CDR3 is TGCAGCGTTGTTTCAACGAACACCGGGGAGCTGTTTTTT.

This clone has only one observation. V usage is TRBV18 and J usage is TRBJ2-7, with a weak D call TRBD1 (5 bases). This CDR3 has 16 residues. Trimming shortened V by 3 bases and J by 0 bases, and 15 bases separated the two germline ends. From germline, CDR1 is KGHSH and CDR2 LQKENI. This CDR3 reads CASSPAAAGFSYEQYF. CDR3 coding DNA: TGTGCCAGCTCACCCGCCGCGGCAGGGTTCTCCTACGAGCAGTACTTC.

The chain couples TRBV29-1 to TRBJ1-1; D unclear. Germline values: CDR1 SQVTM, CDR2 ANQGSEA. This CDR3 spans 12 amino acids. V lost 3 bases to trimming and J lost 3 bases, with 8 bases between them. The CDR3 reads CSVDSFYTEAFF. The CDR3 nucleotides are TGCAGCGTTGATAGTTTTTACACTGAAGCTTTCTTT.

The chain links TRBV5-1 to TRBJ1-6, with 8 bases that match TRBD1. The CDR3 is 14 residues long. The germline CDR1 and CDR2 sequences are SGHRS and YFSETQ. The trim removed 4 bases at V and 9 bases at J, leaving 6 bases unmatched. The CDR3: CASSKQGVSSPLHF. The CDR3 DNA is TGCGCCAGCAGCAAACAGGGGGTTAGTTCACCCCTCCACTTT. The entire variable domain, with the rest obtained from reference TRBV5-1 and TRBJ1-6, is as follows: KAGVTQTPRYLIKTRGQQVTLSCSPISGHRSVSWYQQTPGQGLQFLFEYFSETQRNKGNFPGRFSGRQFSNSRSEMNVSTLELGDSALYLCASSKQGVSSPLHFGNGTRLTVT.

This sequence joins TRBV4-3 and TRBJ2-7; tentatively, D is TRBD1 (6 bases). Germline loops: CDR1 LGHNA, CDR2 YSLEER. There are 17 residues in the CDR3. V lost 5 bases to trimming and J lost 2 bases, with 22 bases between them. In DNA, the CDR3 is TGCGCCAGCAGCTACATAATTCCGACAGGACCGCCCTACGAGCAGTACTTC. Amino acid sequence: CASSYIIPTGPPYEQYF.

The V gene is TRBV3-1 (or the pseudogene TRBV3-2), the J gene TRBJ2-7; a possible D gene is TRBD2 (5 bases). Germline V gives CDR1 LGHDT, CDR2 YNNKEL (reference sequence). There are 15 residues in the CDR3. The V end was cut by 0 bases, the J end by 0 bases, with 9 bases between. DNA for the CDR3: TGTGCCAGCAGCCAAGAGCGTGGGAGCTCCTACGAGCAGTACTTC. It is translated as CASSQERGSSYEQYF.

This chain uses TRBV29-1 with TRBJ2-7, with 8 bases fitting TRBD1. This CDR3 is built from 13 residues. Germline V gene sequence: CDR1 SQVTM, CDR2 ANQGSEA. The ends lost 3 bases at V and 2 bases at J; junction bases unmatched: 3. This CDR3 reads CSVEKDRAYEQYF. The CDR3 DNA reads as TGCAGCGTTGAGAAGGACAGGGCCTACGAGCAGTACTTC.

This sequence joins TRBV30 and TRBJ2-5; D may correspond to TRBD1 or TRBD2 (6 bases each). The germline gives CDR1 GTSNPN, CDR2 SVGIG (reference sequence). V shed 0 bases and J shed 6 bases, with 11 bases lying between them. The CDR3 sequence is 13 residues long. CDR3 region: CAWSVSGGKTQYF. In DNA, the CDR3 is TGTGCCTGGAGTGTCTCCGGGGGCAAGACCCAGTACTTC.

Turning to this clone: In the same sample, other DNA sequences code for this CDR3. The chain is built from TRBV18 and TRBJ1-2; weak D call: TRBD1 (5 bases). The germline V gene has CDR1 KGHSH and CDR2 LQKENI. V gave up 2 bases and J gave up 2 bases, with 6 bases separating them. This CDR3 contains 13 residues. The chain's CDR3 is CASSPDSNYGYTF. As DNA, the CDR3 is TGTGCCAGCTCACCAGACAGCAACTATGGCTACACCTTC.

The chain joins TRBV4-3 to TRBJ1-2, with D hard to call. V shed 0 bases and J shed 2 bases, with 10 bases lying between them. Germline V gene data show CDR1 as LGHNA and CDR2 as YSLEER. There are 15 residues in the CDR3. This chain's CDR3 is CASSQDERVNYGYTF. CDR3 DNA sequence: TGCGCCAGCAGCCAAGATGAAAGGGTGAACTATGGCTACACCTTC.

The chain employs TRBV4-1 and TRBJ1-2; a weak D match, TRBD1 (5 bases). The CDR3 covers 16 residues. The ends were cut back, 1 base at V and 2 bases at J, with 14 bases in the middle. CDR1 is MGHRA and CDR2 is YSYEKL in the germline V gene. CDR3 nucleotides: TGCGCCAGCAGCCAAGGCCCGGGACGGAGAAACTATGGCTACACCTTC. Its protein product is CASSQGPGRRNYGYTF.